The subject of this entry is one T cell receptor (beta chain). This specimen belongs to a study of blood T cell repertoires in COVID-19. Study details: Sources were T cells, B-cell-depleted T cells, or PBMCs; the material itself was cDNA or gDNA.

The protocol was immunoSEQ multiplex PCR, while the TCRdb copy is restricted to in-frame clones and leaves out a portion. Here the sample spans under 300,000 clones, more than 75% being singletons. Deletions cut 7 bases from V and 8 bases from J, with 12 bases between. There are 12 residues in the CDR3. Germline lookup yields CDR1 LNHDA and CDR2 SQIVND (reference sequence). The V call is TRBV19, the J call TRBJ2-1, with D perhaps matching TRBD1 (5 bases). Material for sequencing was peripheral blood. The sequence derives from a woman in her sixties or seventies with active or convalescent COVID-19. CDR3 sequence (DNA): TGTGCCAGTAAGAATCAGGGTCATGAGCAGTTCTTC. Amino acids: CASKNQGHEQFF.